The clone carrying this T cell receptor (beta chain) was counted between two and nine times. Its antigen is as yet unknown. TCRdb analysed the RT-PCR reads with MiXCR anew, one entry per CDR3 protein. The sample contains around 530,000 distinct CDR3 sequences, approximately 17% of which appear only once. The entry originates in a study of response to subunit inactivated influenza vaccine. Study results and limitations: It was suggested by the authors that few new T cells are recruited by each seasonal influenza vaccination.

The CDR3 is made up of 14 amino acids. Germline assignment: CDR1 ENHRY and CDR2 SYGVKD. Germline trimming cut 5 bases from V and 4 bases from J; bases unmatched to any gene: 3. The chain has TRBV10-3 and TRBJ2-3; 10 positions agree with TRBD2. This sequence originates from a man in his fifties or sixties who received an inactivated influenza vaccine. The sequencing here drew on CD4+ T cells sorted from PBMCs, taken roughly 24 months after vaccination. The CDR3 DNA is TGTGCCATCAGTAGCGGGGGGGCCTCAGATACGCAGTATTTT. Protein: CAISSGGASDTQYF.